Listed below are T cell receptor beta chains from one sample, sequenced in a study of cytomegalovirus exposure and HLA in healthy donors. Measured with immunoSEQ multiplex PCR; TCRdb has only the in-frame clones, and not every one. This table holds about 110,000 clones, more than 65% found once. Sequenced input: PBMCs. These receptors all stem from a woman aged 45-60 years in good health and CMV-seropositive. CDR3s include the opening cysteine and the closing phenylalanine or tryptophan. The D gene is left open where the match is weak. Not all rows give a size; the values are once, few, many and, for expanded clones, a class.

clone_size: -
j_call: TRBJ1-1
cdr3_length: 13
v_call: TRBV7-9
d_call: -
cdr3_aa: CASSLEQNTEAFF
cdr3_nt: TGTGCCAGCAGCTTAGAACAGAACACTGAAGCTTTCTTT

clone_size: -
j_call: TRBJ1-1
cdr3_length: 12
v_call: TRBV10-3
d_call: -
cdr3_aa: CAILRGGTEAFF
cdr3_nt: TGTGCCATCCTTAGGGGAGGCACTGAAGCTTTCTTT

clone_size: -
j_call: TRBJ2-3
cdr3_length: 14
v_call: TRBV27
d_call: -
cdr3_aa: CASGFGTIGDTQYF
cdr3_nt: TGTGCCAGCGGATTCGGAACTATAGGAGATACGCAGTATTTT

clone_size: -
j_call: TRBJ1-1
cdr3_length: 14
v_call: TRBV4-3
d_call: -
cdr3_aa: CASSQWGGNTEAFF
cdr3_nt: TGCGCCAGCAGCCAATGGGGGGGGAACACTGAAGCTTTCTTT

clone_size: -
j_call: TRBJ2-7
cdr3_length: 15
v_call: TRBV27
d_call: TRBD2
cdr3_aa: CASSLLAGPTGEQYF
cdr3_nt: TGTGCCAGCAGTTTACTAGCGGGGCCCACAGGTGAGCAGTACTTC

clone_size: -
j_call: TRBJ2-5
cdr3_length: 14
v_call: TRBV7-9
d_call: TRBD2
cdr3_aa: CASSPSGVGETQYF
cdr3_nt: TGTGCCAGCAGCCCTAGCGGGGTAGGGGAGACCCAGTACTTC

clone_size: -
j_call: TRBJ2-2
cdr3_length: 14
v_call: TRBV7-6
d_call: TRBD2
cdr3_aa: CASSLGGGTGELFF
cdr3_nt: TGTGCCAGCAGCTTAGGCGGGGGCACCGGGGAGCTGTTTTTT

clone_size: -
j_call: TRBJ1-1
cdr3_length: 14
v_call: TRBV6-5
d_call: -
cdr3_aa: CASSDSHGNTEAFF
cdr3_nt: TGTGCCAGCAGTGACTCGCACGGGAACACTGAAGCTTTCTTT

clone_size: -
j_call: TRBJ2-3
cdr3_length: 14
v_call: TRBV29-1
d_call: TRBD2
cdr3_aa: CSVIAGAGTDTQYF
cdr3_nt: TGCAGCGTGATAGCGGGGGCGGGGACAGATACGCAGTATTTT

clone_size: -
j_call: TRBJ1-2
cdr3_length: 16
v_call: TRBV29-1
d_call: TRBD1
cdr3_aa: CSVEGETGGKTYGYTF
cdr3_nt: TGCAGCGTTGAAGGAGAGACAGGGGGAAAAACCTATGGCTACACCTTC

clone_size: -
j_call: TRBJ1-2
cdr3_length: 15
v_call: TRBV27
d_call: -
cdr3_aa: CASSLRPGTWSGYTF
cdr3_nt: TGTGCCAGCAGTTTAAGACCCGGGACATGGAGTGGCTACACCTTC

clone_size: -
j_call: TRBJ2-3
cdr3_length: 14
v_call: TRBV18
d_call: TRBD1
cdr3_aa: CASSPGQGTLTQYF
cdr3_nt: TGTGCCAGCTCACCAGGACAGGGAACCCTTACGCAGTATTTT

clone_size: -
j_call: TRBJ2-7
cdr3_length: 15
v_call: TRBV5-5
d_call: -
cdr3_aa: CASSPWWQSTYEQYF
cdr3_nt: TGTGCCAGCAGCCCATGGTGGCAGTCAACCTACGAGCAGTACTTC

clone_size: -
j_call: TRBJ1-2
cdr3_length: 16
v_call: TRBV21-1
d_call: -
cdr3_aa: CASSKWKAVVLVGYTF
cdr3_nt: TGTGCCAGCAGCAAATGGAAAGCGGTGGTCTTGGTTGGCTACACCTTC

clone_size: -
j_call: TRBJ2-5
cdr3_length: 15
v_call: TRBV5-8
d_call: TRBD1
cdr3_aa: CASSSYRGGQETQYF
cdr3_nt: TGTGCCAGCAGCTCCTACAGGGGTGGACAAGAGACCCAGTACTTC

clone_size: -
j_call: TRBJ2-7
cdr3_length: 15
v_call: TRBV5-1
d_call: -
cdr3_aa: CASSSGQTALHEQYF
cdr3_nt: TGCGCCAGCAGCTCCGGACAGACTGCCCTCCACGAGCAGTACTTC

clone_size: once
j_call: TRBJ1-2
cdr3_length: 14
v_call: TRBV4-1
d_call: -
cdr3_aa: CASKRGGEGYGYTF
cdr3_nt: TGCGCCAGCAAAAGAGGGGGTGAGGGCTATGGCTACACCTTC

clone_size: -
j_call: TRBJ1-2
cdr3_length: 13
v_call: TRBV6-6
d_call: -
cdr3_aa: CASRDSINYGYTF
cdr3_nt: TGTGCCAGCAGGGACAGCATAAACTATGGCTACACCTTC

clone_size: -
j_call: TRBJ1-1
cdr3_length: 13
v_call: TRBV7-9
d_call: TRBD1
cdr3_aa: CARSAFRGNEAFF
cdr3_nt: TGTGCCAGAAGCGCCTTCAGGGGGAACGAAGCTTTCTTT

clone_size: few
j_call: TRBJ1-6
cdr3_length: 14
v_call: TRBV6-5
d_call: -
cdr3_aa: CASSESEGGSPLHF
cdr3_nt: TGTGCCAGCAGTGAATCCGAGGGTGGTTCACCCCTCCACTTT

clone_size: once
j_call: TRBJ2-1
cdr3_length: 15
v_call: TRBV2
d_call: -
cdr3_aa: CASSPYFSMYNEQFF
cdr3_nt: TGTGCCAGCAGTCCTTACTTCTCGATGTACAATGAGCAGTTCTTC